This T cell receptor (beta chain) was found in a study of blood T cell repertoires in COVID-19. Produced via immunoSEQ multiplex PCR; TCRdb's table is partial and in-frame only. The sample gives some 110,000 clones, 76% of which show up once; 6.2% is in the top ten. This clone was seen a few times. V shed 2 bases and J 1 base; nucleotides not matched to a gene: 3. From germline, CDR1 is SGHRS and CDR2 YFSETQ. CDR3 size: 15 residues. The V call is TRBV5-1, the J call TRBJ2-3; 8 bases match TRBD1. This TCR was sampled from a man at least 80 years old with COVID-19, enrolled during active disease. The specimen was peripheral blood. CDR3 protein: CASSFGQGGTDTQYF. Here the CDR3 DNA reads TGCGCCAGCAGCTTTGGACAGGGAGGCACAGATACGCAGTATTTT.